What follows are 16 T cell receptor beta chains derived from one specimen sequenced in a study of shared clonotypes between healthy human individuals. Assay: immunoSEQ multiplex PCR; the TCRdb copy retains only in-frame clones and omits some. Among around 500,000 clones listed, around 80% were seen once. Sequenced: PBMCs. The receptors derive from a woman between 40 and 50 years old in good health. Some clones in this sample may be carry-over from other donors' samples.

The J gene is TRBJ1-4, the V gene TRBV18, with D possibly being TRBD1 (5 bases). Germline loops: CDR1 KGHSH, CDR2 LQKENI. This CDR3 contains 15 residues. Trimming left V 2 bases short and J 10 bases short, with 17 bases between. This chain's CDR3 is CASSPSGAARGKLFF. DNA of the CDR3: TGTGCCAGCTCACCAAGCGGGGCCGCGAGGGGAAAACTGTTTTTT.

The chain links TRBV19 to TRBJ2-2; D is ambiguous. The CDR3 loop spans 12 amino acids. Per the germline V gene, CDR1 is LNHDA and CDR2 is SQIVND (reference sequence). The V end was cut by 2 bases, the J end by 8 bases, with 6 bases between. Here the CDR3 reads CASSIWVGELFF. The CDR3 coding sequence is TGTGCCAGTAGTATATGGGTTGGGGAGCTGTTTTTT.

Concerning this clone itself: Other nucleotide sequences in the sample specify the same CDR3. This chain joins TRBV14 and TRBJ2-5, with D maybe TRBD1 (5 bases). This CDR3 is built from 12 residues. V was trimmed by 1 base and J by 5 bases, leaving 5 bases between them. Germline CDR1 SGHDN, CDR2 FVKESK. CDR3 bases: TGTGCCAGCAGCCAAGGGGGCGAGACCCAGTACTTC. This gives the protein CASSQGGETQYF.

CDR3 in DNA: TGTGCCAGCAGTTTCCCGGGGGGGACCCCGTACTTC. It codes for CASSFPGGTPYF. The genes are TRBV28 and TRBJ2-4; TRBD2 matches 8 bases. CDR1 MDHEN and CDR2 SYDVKM come from the germline V gene. The length of the CDR3 is 12 residues. J lost 15 bases, V lost 3 bases, and 7 bases had no gene match.

The chain has TRBV28 and TRBJ2-5; TRBD1 matches 10 bases. V shed 5 bases, J shed 5 bases, and the junction held 5 bases outside the gene matches. The germline gives CDR1 MDHEN, CDR2 SYDVKM. The CDR3 is 14 residues long. CDR3 sequence: CASSLGQGWETQYF. In nucleotides, the CDR3 is TGTGCCAGCAGTCTGGGACAGGGGTGGGAGACCCAGTACTTC.

In its sample, this clone was seen once. This sequence joins TRBV5-8 and TRBJ2-1; the D is unclear. From germline, CDR1 is SGHTS and CDR2 YDEGEE. The CDR3 spans 13 residues. Trimming cost V 2 bases and J 2 bases, with 5 bases left between them. This chain's CDR3 is CASSFDPYNEQFF. In nucleotides, the CDR3 is TGTGCCAGCAGCTTCGATCCCTACAATGAGCAGTTCTTC.

This clone was counted ten times or more. The chain uses TRBV27 and TRBJ2-3; D might be TRBD2 (6 bases). Germline V gene data show CDR1 as MNHEY and CDR2 as SMNVEV (reference sequence). The length of the CDR3 is 13 residues. V dropped 9 bases and J dropped 6 bases, with 16 bases sitting between them. The CDR3 bases are TGTGCCAGTAGCGGTCTGGTGGCGGATACGCAGTATTTT. Amino acid sequence: CASSGLVADTQYF.

The CDR3 sequence: CASSPMEAEDTQYF. The CDR3 DNA follows: TGTGCCAGCAGCCCCATGGAGGCCGAAGATACGCAGTATTTT. The gene calls are TRBV13 and TRBJ2-3; D perhaps matches TRBD2 (5 bases). There are 14 residues in the CDR3. The V and J ends lost 5 bases and 5 bases respectively, with 14 bases between them. Germline V gives CDR1 PRHDT, CDR2 FYEKMQ (reference sequence).

V usage is TRBV21-1 and J usage is TRBJ2-2; the D segment call TRBD2 is taken from the table without a DNA check. TRBV21-1 is labeled a pseudogene. This CDR3 is 15 amino acids long. CDR3 residues: CASSKEPVNTGELFF. The CDR3, as DNA: TGTGCCAGCAGCAAAGAGCCGGTGAACACCGGGGAGCTGTTTTTT.

The chain is built from TRBV28 and TRBJ1-2; 7 bases align to TRBD1. The CDR3 has 12 amino acids. CDR1 and CDR2 from the germline V gene are MDHEN and SYDVKM. V shed 5 bases, J shed 5 bases, and the junction held 2 bases outside the gene matches. As DNA, the CDR3 is TGTGCCAGCAGTGACAGGGTGTATGGCTACACCTTC. Its translation: CASSDRVYGYTF.

The V call is TRBV6-5, the J call TRBJ2-3; perhaps D is TRBD1 or TRBD2 (6 bases each). V dropped 6 bases and J dropped 6 bases, with 19 bases sitting between them. The CDR3 covers 15 residues. In germline, CDR1 is MNHEY, CDR2 SVGAGI. CDR3 amino acids: CASRGRLTGGDTQYF. CDR3 DNA: TGTGCCAGCAGAGGCAGACTTACCGGGGGCGATACGCAGTATTTT.

The rearrangement uses TRBV6-5 and TRBJ1-4; D might be TRBD1 (6 bases). The V end was cut by 0 bases, the J end by 7 bases, with 12 bases between. Per the germline V gene, CDR1 is MNHEY and CDR2 is SVGAGI. The CDR3 length is 15 residues. The CDR3 is CASSYSGGTAEKLFF. In nucleotides, the CDR3 is TGTGCCAGCAGTTACTCAGGGGGGACCGCTGAAAAACTGTTTTTT.

This clone was counted once. In DNA form, the CDR3 reads TGTGCCAGCAGCGAGACCCCCGGGACAGGGGCTGAAAAACTGTTTTTT. Translation gives CASSETPGTGAEKLFF. This chain uses TRBV9 with TRBJ1-4; TRBD1 matches 10 bases. Germline assignment: CDR1 SGDLS and CDR2 YYNGEE. J gave up 7 bases and V 3 bases, and 9 bases lay outside the gene matches. The CDR3 spans 16 residues.

This clone appeared once. The chain links TRBV28 to TRBJ2-1, with 10 bases lining up with TRBD1. Germline V lookup: CDR1 MDHEN, CDR2 SYDVKM. The CDR3 runs to 17 residues. With V trimmed by 6 bases and J by 6 bases, 14 bases remained unmatched. In nucleotides, the CDR3 is TGTGCCAGCAGCCCTGGGACAGGGGTCCAACGGGGCAATGAGCAGTTCTTC. Its translation: CASSPGTGVQRGNEQFF. The full variable domain, its missing parts supplied by reference TRBV28 and TRBJ2-1, is DVKVTQSSRYLVKRTGEKVFLECVQDMDHENMFWYRQDPGLGLRLIYFSYDVKMKEKGDIPEGYSVSREKKERFSLILESASTNQTSMYLCASSPGTGVQRGNEQFFGPGTRLTVL.

The rearrangement links TRBV21-1 to TRBJ2-7; TRBD2, the D gene given by the table, was not confirmed from the DNA. TRBV21-1 is a pseudogene. The CDR3 runs to 15 residues. This chain's CDR3 is CATPQREGFTYEQYF. For the CDR3, the DNA is TGTGCCACCCCACAAAGAGAGGGTTTTACCTACGAGCAGTACTTC.

This clone was observed once. The J gene is TRBJ2-1, the V gene TRBV14; 8 bases fit TRBD2. Germline V gene lookup returns CDR1 SGHDN and CDR2 FVKESK. The trim removed 2 bases at V and 9 bases at J, leaving 12 bases unmatched. This CDR3 has 16 residues. The DNA of the CDR3 is TGTGCCAGCAGCCAACTAGGGCGAGCGGGAGTTGGTGAGCAGTTCTTC. This sequence encodes CASSQLGRAGVGEQFF.